This T cell receptor beta chain was documented in a study of graft-versus-host responses after intestinal transplantation. Study information: Recipients were all induced with anti-thymocyte globulin, then given tacrolimus and steroids for around three years.

Points from the study as a whole: Within allografts, high graft-versus-host to host-versus-graft clonal ratios were seen among patients with graft-donor T cell macrochimerism.

Trimming shortened V by 4 bases and J by 7 bases, and 17 bases separated the two germline ends. The CDR3 consists of 15 residues. Per the germline V gene, CDR1 is MGHRA and CDR2 is YSYEKL. Measured with immunoSEQ multiplex PCR; TCRdb has only the in-frame clones, and not every one. This sample carries some 45,000 clones, just under 95% of them seen once, and the ten largest clones take 1.5% to 2%. In regard to this clone: Its antigen remains unidentified.

V and J are TRBV4-1 and TRBJ1-5, with D maybe TRBD1 (6 bases). The sequence came from a human patient who received an intestinal transplant, so some T cells may come from the graft donor. The specimen was PBMCs, collected approximately 360 days after intestinal transplant. This CDR3 is CASSPESGAGQPQHF. The DNA of the CDR3 is TGCGCCAGCAGCCCCGAGTCGGGGGCTGGACAGCCCCAGCATTTT.